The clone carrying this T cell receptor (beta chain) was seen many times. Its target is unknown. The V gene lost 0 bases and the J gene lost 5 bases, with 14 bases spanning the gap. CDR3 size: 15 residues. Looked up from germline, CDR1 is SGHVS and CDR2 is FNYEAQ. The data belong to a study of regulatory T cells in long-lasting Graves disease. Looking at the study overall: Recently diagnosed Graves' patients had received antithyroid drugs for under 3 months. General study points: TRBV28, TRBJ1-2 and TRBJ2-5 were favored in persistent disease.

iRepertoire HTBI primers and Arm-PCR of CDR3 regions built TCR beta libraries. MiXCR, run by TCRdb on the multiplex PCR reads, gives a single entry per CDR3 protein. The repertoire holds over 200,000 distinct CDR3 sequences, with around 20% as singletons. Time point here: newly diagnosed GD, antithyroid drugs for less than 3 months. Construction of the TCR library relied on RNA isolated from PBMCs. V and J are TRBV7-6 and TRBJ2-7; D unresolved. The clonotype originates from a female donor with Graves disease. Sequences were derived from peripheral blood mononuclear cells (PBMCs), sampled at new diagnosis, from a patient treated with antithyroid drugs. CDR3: CASSLAPGSQDEQYF. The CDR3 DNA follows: TGTGCCAGCAGCTTAGCGCCCGGGTCCCAGGACGAGCAGTACTTC.